Each of the 15 T cell receptor beta chains below was sequenced from the same sample in a study of long-term antiretroviral therapy in people with HIV. Researchers report immunoSEQ v3.0 was run at survey level. Sequenced by immunoSEQ multiplex PCR; TCRdb stores in-frame clones only, minus some. The table shows 20,000 to 25,000 clones, with more than 75% occurring only once. The specimen comprised unsorted PBMCs, sampled 0.5 years after starting antiretroviral therapy. These receptors were collected from a woman aged 35 to 49 with HIV.

The chain uses TRBV10-2 and TRBJ1-1; D is possibly TRBD1 (6 bases). The length of the CDR3 is 17 residues. Trimming left V 0 bases short and J 3 bases short, with 17 bases between. Germline CDR1 is WSHSY and CDR2 is SAAADI. The CDR3 coding sequence is TGCGCCAGCAGTGAGTCGATTCTCACAGGGCCTCACACTGAAGCTTTCTTT. It codes for CASSESILTGPHTEAFF.

The chain links TRBV14 to TRBJ2-2; no clear D gene. The CDR3 covers 13 residues. Germline V gene lookup returns CDR1 SGHDN and CDR2 FVKESK. Trimming shortened V by 5 bases and J by 7 bases, and 11 bases separated the two germline ends. The CDR3 region is CASSRTVLGELFF. DNA of the CDR3: TGTGCCAGCAGCAGAACGGTTCTCGGGGAGCTGTTTTTT.

CDR3 in DNA: TGTGCCAGCAGCCAAGATTCTATCGGACTAGCGGCATACGAGCAGTACTTC. This gives the protein CASSQDSIGLAAYEQYF. The chain recombines TRBV4-2 with TRBJ2-7; the match to TRBD2 covers 10 bases. CDR1 LGHNA and CDR2 YNFKEQ come from the germline V gene. The CDR3 runs to 17 residues. V shed 0 bases and J 4 bases; nucleotides not matched to a gene: 9.

This clone was counted between two and nine times. This chain uses TRBV30 with TRBJ1-5; no clear D. The CDR3 is 14 amino acids. V was clipped by 0 bases and J by 3 bases, with 9 bases between them. Per germline, CDR1 GTSNPN and CDR2 SVGIG (reference sequence). In DNA form, the CDR3 reads TGTGCCTGGAGTGTACCCGCAGACAATCAGCCCCAGCATTTT. Translated, it gives CAWSVPADNQPQHF.

The V and J genes are TRBV6-5 and TRBJ2-7; D assignment may be TRBD1 or TRBD2 (7 bases each). V lost 2 bases and J lost 0, with 14 bases in between. The CDR3 has 16 amino acids. The germline CDR1 and CDR2 sequences are MNHEY and SVGAGI. The CDR3 sequence is CASSYEQGGTSYEQYF. The CDR3 region has the DNA TGTGCCAGCAGTTACGAGCAGGGGGGGACCTCCTACGAGCAGTACTTC.

The CDR3 nucleotides read TGTGCCAGCAGTCCGATACAGGGACATGAGCAGTTCTTC. Its translation: CASSPIQGHEQFF. The V gene is TRBV7-3, the J gene TRBJ2-1; possible D gene TRBD1, 6 bases. Germline loops: CDR1 SGHTA, CDR2 FQGTGA. The CDR3 loop spans 13 amino acids. The V end was cut by 6 bases, the J end by 8 bases, with 14 bases between. The whole variable domain, remainder taken from reference TRBV7-3 and TRBJ2-1, is GAGVSQTPSNKVTEKGKYVELRCDPISGHTALYWYRQSLGQGPEFLIYFQGTGAADDSGLPNDRFFAVRPEGSVSTLKIQRTERGDSAVYLCASSPIQGHEQFFGPGTRLTVL.

The chain is built from TRBV30 and TRBJ1-1, with a tentative D call TRBD1 (5 bases). V lost 3 bases, J lost 1 base, and 9 bases lay in between. CDR3 length: 13 amino acids. Germline V CDR1 and CDR2: GTSNPN, SVGIG (reference sequence). The CDR3 loop is CAWSTGTNTEAFF. The DNA for the CDR3 is TGTGCCTGGAGCACGGGGACGAACACTGAAGCTTTCTTT.

This clone came up a few times. This chain connects TRBV5-1 to TRBJ2-3; weak D call: TRBD1 (5 bases). The germline CDR1 and CDR2 sequences are SGHRS and YFSETQ. Trimming removed 3 bases from V and 0 bases from J, with 11 bases in between. This CDR3 has 15 residues. The CDR3 region has the DNA TGCGCCAGCAGCTCACAGGAGATAAGCACAGATACGCAGTATTTT. Translating it yields CASSSQEISTDTQYF. Based on the CDR3 plus reference TRBV5-1 and TRBJ2-3, the full variable domain is KAGVTQTPRYLIKTRGQQVTLSCSPISGHRSVSWYQQTPGQGLQFLFEYFSETQRNKGNFPGRFSGRQFSNSRSEMNVSTLELGDSALYLCASSSQEISTDTQYFGPGTRLTVL.

CDR3 bases: TGTGCCAGTATGGGGACAGGGGCTGGAAACACCATATATTTT. Translation gives CASMGTGAGNTIYF. This chain uses TRBV19 with TRBJ1-3; TRBD1 agrees at 10 bases. This CDR3 is built from 14 residues. V was clipped by 7 bases and J by 2 bases; unmatched bases: 2. Germline CDR1 is LNHDA and CDR2 is SQIVND (reference sequence).

The chain couples TRBV25-1 to TRBJ1-1; D remains unclear. V was cut by 2 bases and J by 4 bases, with 8 bases left in between. Germline CDR1 and CDR2: MGHDK and SYGVNS. CDR3 size: 13 residues. CDR3 nucleotides: TGTGCCAGCAGTGAAGGGGTCCGCACTGAAGCTTTCTTT. Translating gives CASSEGVRTEAFF.

This clone showed up just once. This chain links TRBV6-1 with TRBJ1-1, with D unresolved. CDR1 and CDR2 from the germline V gene are MNHNS and SASEGT. The CDR3 has 14 amino acids. Trimming took off 7 bases at V and 0 bases at J, with 12 bases between the two ends. The CDR3 DNA follows: TGTGCCAGCACCGATGGGAGCTTGAACACTGAAGCTTTCTTT. This gives the protein CASTDGSLNTEAFF.

This sequence joins TRBV10-3 and TRBJ2-3; D may be TRBD1 (6 bases). The V gene's germline CDR1 is ENHRY and CDR2 SYGVKD. This CDR3 contains 15 residues. Deletions cut 2 bases from V and 0 bases from J, with 9 bases between. For the CDR3, the DNA is TGTGCCATCAGTGAGGCACAGGGAAGCACAGATACGCAGTATTTT. It codes for CAISEAQGSTDTQYF.

CDR3 nucleotides: TGCAGTGCACAGCTCAGTGAAAAACTGTTTTTT. This gives the protein CSAQLSEKLFF. The chain has TRBV20-1 and TRBJ1-4; no reliable D call. CDR1 DFQATT and CDR2 SNEGSKA come from the germline V gene (reference sequence). The CDR3 contains 11 residues. V was trimmed by 6 bases and J by 7 bases, leaving 9 bases between them.

For the CDR3, the DNA is TGTGCCAGCAGTGAACCGTGGGACACCGGGGAGCTGTTTTTT. This translates into CASSEPWDTGELFF. V gene TRBV25-1 combines with J gene TRBJ2-2; D is unclear. In germline, CDR1 is MGHDK, CDR2 SYGVNS. Between the trimmed V and J ends, which lost 2 bases and 3 bases, there was a span of 7 bases. The CDR3 runs 14 residues.

J is TRBJ2-5 and V is TRBV6-1, with a possible D match to TRBD1 (5 bases). Germline CDR1 and CDR2: MNHNS and SASEGT. The CDR3 spans 16 residues. V lost 2 bases, J lost 1 base, and 14 bases lay in between. The CDR3 here is CASSESIQGSQETQYF. In DNA, the CDR3 is TGTGCCAGCAGTGAATCGATTCAGGGATCCCAAGAGACCCAGTACTTC.